The 5 T cell receptor beta chains below were found in one sample sequenced in a study of shared clonotypes between healthy human individuals. Method: immunoSEQ multiplex PCR; TCRdb's copy keeps in-frame clones and lacks some. The table includes hundreds of thousands of clones, 96% detected once. The naive CD8 population came from CD45RO-negative cells selected for CCR7, without terminally differentiated effector memory CD45RA+ cells. The sample taken for sequencing was naive CD8+ T cells sorted from blood. Source of these receptors: a woman aged 25 to 39 in good health.

This chain links TRBV27 with TRBJ2-7; 11 bases are shared with TRBD2. The CDR3 is 16 residues long. J was trimmed by 2 bases and V by 4 bases; bases with no gene match: 7. Per germline, CDR1 MNHEY and CDR2 SMNVEV (reference sequence). The CDR3 nucleotides read TGTGCCAGCAGTTCCGGACTAGCGGGTCCTGCCTACGAGCAGTACTTC. The encoded protein is CASSSGLAGPAYEQYF.

The V and J genes are TRBV29-1 and TRBJ2-5; no clear D gene. This CDR3 is built from 11 residues. V was pared by 7 bases and J by 4 bases, with 10 bases between. CDR1 is SQVTM, CDR2 ANQGSEA, per germline. The CDR3 region has the DNA TGCAGCGGCCGGAAAACAGAGACCCAGTACTTC. Translating it yields CSGRKTETQYF.

V usage is TRBV11-2 and J usage is TRBJ2-3; 12 bases are shared with TRBD2. Germline CDR1 SGHAT, CDR2 FQNNGV. The ends lost 4 bases at V and 1 base at J; junction bases unmatched: 3. The CDR3 runs 16 residues. The DNA of the CDR3 is TGTGCCAGCAGCTCTCGACTAGCGGGAGGCACAGATACGCAGTATTTT. Translating gives CASSSRLAGGTDTQYF.

This rearrangement joins TRBV29-1 to TRBJ1-1; possible D gene TRBD1, 6 bases. Between the trimmed V and J ends, which lost 3 bases and 6 bases, there was a span of 14 bases. Germline CDR1 and CDR2: SQVTM and ANQGSEA. The CDR3 runs to 13 residues. CDR3: CSVEGPEGAEAFF. The CDR3 DNA is TGCAGCGTTGAGGGACCGGAGGGGGCTGAAGCTTTCTTT.

The chain carries TRBV7-2 and TRBJ1-4, with D unclear. The CDR3 sequence is 15 residues long. The germline CDR1 and CDR2 sequences are SGHTA and FQGNSA. With 1 base removed from V and 2 bases from J, the gap between germline ends came to 8 bases. This CDR3 reads CASSLGRATNEKLFF. The CDR3 nucleotides read TGTGCCAGCAGCTTAGGGCGGGCCACTAATGAAAAACTGTTTTTT.